This is a list of T cell receptor beta chains from one sample in a study of sequential checkpoint blockade in melanoma. The protocol was immunoSEQ multiplex PCR, while the TCRdb copy is restricted to in-frame clones and leaves out a portion. The sample contains more than 9,500 clones, just under 75% of which appear only once. Sequenced material: CD8+ T cells sorted from blood (inferred from file names), taken from a patient given nivolumab and ipilimumab in sequence. These receptors all stem from a human donor with melanoma. Both conserved end residues are part of each CDR3. A D gene is named only where the DNA matches it firmly. The size entry is marked missing in some rows and otherwise reads once, few, many or a size class.

V gene	D gene	J gene	clone size	CDR3 DNA	CDR3 protein
TRBV6-4	TRBD1	TRBJ2-2	-	TGTGCCAGCAGCCCGGACAGGGAGGCCGGGGAGCTGTTTTTT	CASSPDREAGELFF
TRBV7-9	-	TRBJ2-3	-	TGTGCCAGCAGCCCGCGCGGGGCTAGCACAGATACGCAGTATTTT	CASSPRGASTDTQYF
TRBV29-1	-	TRBJ2-1	-	TGCAGCGTTACGACGGCAGGGAATGAGCAGTTCTTC	CSVTTAGNEQFF
TRBV27	TRBD1	TRBJ1-5	few	TGTGCCAGCAGATCCGGGACAGGGCCTTCGGGACAGCCCCAGCATTTT	CASRSGTGPSGQPQHF
TRBV2	-	TRBJ2-7	-	TGTGCCAGCAGTGCGGAGGGCTACGAGCAGTACTTC	CASSAEGYEQYF
TRBV9	-	TRBJ1-2	once	TGTGCCAGCAGCGCAGTCGATCGTCCCTATGGCTACACCTTC	CASSAVDRPYGYTF
TRBV7-9	TRBD1	TRBJ1-2	-	TGTGCCAGCAGCCTCTCACACGGACAGGAGGATGGCTACACCTTC	CASSLSHGQEDGYTF
TRBV19	TRBD1	TRBJ2-3	-	TGTGCCAGTAGGGGACAGGGGGACGCAGATACGCAGTATTTT	CASRGQGDADTQYF
TRBV7-2	TRBD1	TRBJ2-7	-	TGTGCCAGCAGCCCCCTCCACAGGGGGCAGCAGTACTTC	CASSPLHRGQQYF
TRBV4-2	-	TRBJ2-7	-	TGTGCCAGCAGCCAAGGTAGCAACGAGCAGTACTTC	CASSQGSNEQYF
TRBV30	TRBD1	TRBJ2-2	-	TGTGCCTACGCGGGTTGGGAAGGGGGCTGGGCCGGGGAGCTGTTTTTT	CAYAGWEGGWAGELFF
TRBV7-9	TRBD2	TRBJ2-3	few	TGTGCCAGCAGCTCACTAGCGGGGGGGACAGATACGCAGTATTTT	CASSSLAGGTDTQYF
TRBV5-4	-	TRBJ1-2	medium-sized	TGTGCCAGCAGCTTGGTAGGGGTCGGCTACACCTTC	CASSLVGVGYTF
TRBV23-1	-	TRBJ2-4	-	TGCGCCAGCAGTCGTGCTCGCAGGGGTAAGGTTGGGGAAGCCAAAAACATTCAGTACTTC	CASSRARRGKVGEAKNIQYF
TRBV28	-	TRBJ1-3	few	TGTGCCAGCACCCTGGGCTACTCTGGAAACACCATATATTTT	CASTLGYSGNTIYF
TRBV7-3	-	TRBJ1-5	-	TGTGCCAGCAGCTTTGGGGGGGATTTTGGCAATCAGCCCCAGCATTTT	CASSFGGDFGNQPQHF
TRBV19	TRBD1	TRBJ1-2	-	TGTGCCAGTAGTCCCCCGACAGGGGGCAACTATGGCTACACCTTC	CASSPPTGGNYGYTF
TRBV4-1	-	TRBJ1-1	-	TGCGCCAGCAGCCATAGATGGAACACTGAAGCTTTCTTT	CASSHRWNTEAFF
TRBV25-1	-	TRBJ2-2	-	TGTGCCAGCAGTGATACAATCGGGGAGCTGTTTTTT	CASSDTIGELFF
TRBV19	TRBD2	TRBJ2-1	once	TGTGCCAGTAGTATAGGGACTAGCGGACTTTGGGTCTTC	CASSIGTSGLWVF
TRBV7-7	-	TRBJ1-4	-	TGTGCTAGCAGCCCAGGGGTTAATGAAAAACTGTTTTTT	CASSPGVNEKLFF
TRBV5-6	-	TRBJ1-6	-	TGTGCCAGCAGCTTGGACAGGGAATCGGTAAAATCACCCCTCCACTTT	CASSLDRESVKSPLHF
TRBV4-1	-	TRBJ1-5	once	TGCGCCAGCAGCCAAGATAGGGGTCAGCCCCAGCATTTT	CASSQDRGQPQHF
TRBV19	TRBD1	TRBJ2-7	-	TGTGCCAGGACAGGGTGGCTGAAGGACGAGCAGTACTTC	CARTGWLKDEQYF
TRBV19	-	TRBJ2-7	few	TGTGCCAGTAGGGTCGGGGGGCCTGGCTACGAGCAGTACTTC	CASRVGGPGYEQYF
TRBV7-8	-	TRBJ2-5	-	TGTGCCAGCAGGGGACACCTCCAAGAGACCCAGTACTTC	CASRGHLQETQYF
TRBV15	TRBD1	TRBJ1-2	-	TGTGCCACCAGCAGAGAAATTGACAGGGTTGACGGCTACACCTTC	CATSREIDRVDGYTF
TRBV2	-	TRBJ2-7	-	TGTGCCAGCAGCCCTCCTTCCTACGAGCAGTACTTC	CASSPPSYEQYF
TRBV4-2	-	TRBJ1-4	-	TGTGCCAGCAGCCAAGTGTTTGGTGAGAACGAAAAACTGTTTTTT	CASSQVFGENEKLFF
TRBV11-3	TRBD1	TRBJ2-7	once	TGTGCCAGCAGCTTAGTATCTCCGGCGACAGGGGTGTTAGTGGTGCAGTACTTC	CASSLVSPATGVLVVQYF
TRBV19	-	TRBJ1-2	-	TGTGCCAGTAGTATCGGGGTACGGTTCTACACCTTC	CASSIGVRFYTF
TRBV5-1	TRBD1	TRBJ1-1	-	TGCGCCAGCAGCGCCCGACAGGGAGACACTGAAGCTTTCTTT	CASSARQGDTEAFF
TRBV7-9	-	TRBJ2-1	few	TGTGCCAGCCAGTGGCGGGCAACTTACAATGAGCAGTTCTTC	CASQWRATYNEQFF
TRBV7-9	-	TRBJ1-5	few	TGTGCCAGCAGCTTAGGACAGCTCAATCAGCCCCAGCATTTT	CASSLGQLNQPQHF
TRBV6-4	TRBD2	TRBJ2-1	-	TGTGCCAGCAGTGACTCCGGTGGGAGGGATGAGCAGTTCTTC	CASSDSGGRDEQFF
TRBV7-9	-	TRBJ2-3	-	TGTGCCAGCAGCCCTCGCGGGGTGTCCACAGATACGCAGTATTTT	CASSPRGVSTDTQYF
TRBV2	TRBD2	TRBJ2-1	few	TGTGCCAGCAGTGATTCTGTGACTAGCGGGGGTAATGAGCAGTTCTTC	CASSDSVTSGGNEQFF
TRBV5-1	-	TRBJ1-1	-	TGCGCCAGCAGCTTGAATGACTGGAACACTGAAGCTTTCTTT	CASSLNDWNTEAFF
TRBV5-6	-	TRBJ2-7	-	TGTGCCAGCAGCTTGGAAGTCCCAGACTACGAGCAGTACTTC	CASSLEVPDYEQYF
TRBV10-1	-	TRBJ2-7	few	TGCGCCAGCAGTGACCCCGGACATTCCGAGCAGTACTTC	CASSDPGHSEQYF
TRBV11-2	TRBD2	TRBJ2-2	-	TGTGCCAGCAGCTTTCCTGACACCGGGACTAGGGGGACCGGGGAGCTGTTTTTT	CASSFPDTGTRGTGELFF
TRBV5-1	-	TRBJ2-1	few	TGCGCCAGCAGTACTCTAGTGCCCTACAATGAGCAGTTCTTC	CASSTLVPYNEQFF
TRBV27	-	TRBJ1-5	-	TGTGCCAGCAGCCCCAGCCCGGGAAGCAATCAGCCCCAGCATTTT	CASSPSPGSNQPQHF
TRBV9	-	TRBJ2-5	few	TGTGCCAGCAGCGTAGACGGGACCCAGTACTTC	CASSVDGTQYF
TRBV9	-	TRBJ1-2	-	TGTGCCAGCAGCGTAGGGGGGCTGGATGGCTACACCTTC	CASSVGGLDGYTF
TRBV9	TRBD2	TRBJ2-1	-	TGTGCCAGCAGCGTAGGGGACTACAACAATGAGCAGTTCTTC	CASSVGDYNNEQFF
TRBV27	-	TRBJ2-7	-	TGTGCCAGCTCTTTAGCTGCGCGTAACGAGCAGTACTTC	CASSLAARNEQYF
TRBV6-7	TRBD1	TRBJ1-4	-	TGTGCCAGCAGTGACAGGGGGTCTAATGAAAAACTGTTTTTT	CASSDRGSNEKLFF
TRBV13	-	TRBJ2-1	medium-sized	TGTGCCAGCAGCGCCGGACTAAACAATGAGCAGTTCTTC	CASSAGLNNEQFF
TRBV9	-	TRBJ2-7	-	TGTGCCAGCAGCGAGGGACTTGGTGGGGGAGCCTACGAGCAGTACTTC	CASSEGLGGGAYEQYF
TRBV7-9	-	TRBJ2-1	-	TGTGCCAGCAGCTTAGCCCTGACAGACAATGAGCAGTTCTTC	CASSLALTDNEQFF